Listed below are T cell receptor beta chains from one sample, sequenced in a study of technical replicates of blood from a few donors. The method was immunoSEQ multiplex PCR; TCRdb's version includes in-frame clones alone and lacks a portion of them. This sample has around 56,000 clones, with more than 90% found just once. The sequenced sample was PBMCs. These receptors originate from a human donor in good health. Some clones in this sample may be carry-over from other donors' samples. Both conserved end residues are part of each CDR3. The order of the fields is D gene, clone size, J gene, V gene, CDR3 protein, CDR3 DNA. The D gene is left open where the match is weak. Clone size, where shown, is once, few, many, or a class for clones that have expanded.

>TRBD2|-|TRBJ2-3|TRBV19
CASTNGGNTDTQYF
TGTGCCAGTACTAACGGGGGGAACACAGATACGCAGTATTTT
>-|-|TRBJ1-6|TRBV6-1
CASSDPSYNSPLHF
TGTGCCAGCAGTGACCCCAGCTATAATTCACCCCTCCACTTT
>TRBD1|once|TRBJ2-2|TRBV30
CAWVGQGYTGELFF
TGTGCCTGGGTGGGACAGGGGTACACCGGGGAGCTGTTTTTT
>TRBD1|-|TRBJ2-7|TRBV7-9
CASSLAGQVGAYEQYF
TGTGCCAGCAGCTTGGCCGGACAGGTTGGGGCCTACGAGCAGTACTTC
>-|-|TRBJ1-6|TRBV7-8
CASSQGRGDSPLHF
TGTGCCAGCAGCCAGGGACGGGGGGATTCACCCCTCCACTTT
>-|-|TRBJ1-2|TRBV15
CATSREGYGYTF
TGTGCCACCAGCCGGGAGGGCTATGGCTACACCTTC
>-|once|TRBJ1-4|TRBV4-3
CASSQDGGAEKLFF
TGCGCCAGCAGCCAAGACGGGGGGGCTGAAAAACTGTTTTTT
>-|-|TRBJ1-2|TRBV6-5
CASSYSKGAYGYTF
TGTGCCAGCAGTTACTCGAAAGGGGCCTATGGCTACACCTTC
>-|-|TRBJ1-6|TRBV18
CASSQTERYSPLHF
TGTGCCAGCTCCCAGACAGAACGGTATTCACCCCTCCACTTT
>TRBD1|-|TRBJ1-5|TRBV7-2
CASSSQGELVNQPQHF
TGTGCCAGCAGCTCGCAGGGGGAGTTGGTCAATCAGCCCCAGCATTTT
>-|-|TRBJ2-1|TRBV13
CASSLVRRVRNEQFF
TGTGCCAGCAGCTTAGTAAGGAGGGTAAGGAATGAGCAGTTCTTC
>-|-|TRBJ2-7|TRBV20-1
CSAVDSYEQYF
TGCAGTGCTGTGGACAGCTACGAGCAGTACTTC
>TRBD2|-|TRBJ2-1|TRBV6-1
CASRAAGRASEQFF
TGTGCCAGCAGGGCGGCGGGGAGGGCCTCTGAGCAGTTCTTC
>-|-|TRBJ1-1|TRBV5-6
CASSLGSLMNTEAFF
TGTGCCAGCAGCTTGGGAAGCCTCATGAACACTGAAGCTTTCTTT
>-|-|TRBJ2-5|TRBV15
CATSRARSLETQYF
TGTGCCACCAGCAGAGCGAGGTCATTAGAGACCCAGTACTTC
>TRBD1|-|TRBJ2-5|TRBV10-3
CAISTSTGSGETQYF
TGTGCCATCAGTACCTCGACAGGGTCGGGTGAGACCCAGTACTTC
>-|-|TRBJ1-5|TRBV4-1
CASSPGGGASMGPQHF
TGCGCCAGCAGCCCGGGGGGGGGCGCCTCGATGGGGCCCCAGCATTTT
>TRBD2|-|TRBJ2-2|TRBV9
CASSSNGAGAPELFF
TGTGCCAGCAGCTCCAATGGAGCGGGGGCCCCGGAGCTGTTTTTT
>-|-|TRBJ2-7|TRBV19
CASSPPGAQGDNEQYF
TGTGCCAGTAGTCCCCCGGGGGCCCAGGGGGACAACGAGCAGTACTTC
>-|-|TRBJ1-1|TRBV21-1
CASSNTFPESQGRKAFF
TGTGCCAGCAGCAACACATTCCCAGAGTCTCAGGGAAGAAAAGCTTTCTTT
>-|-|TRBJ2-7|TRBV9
CASSVRSSSYEQYF
TGTGCCAGCAGCGTACGATCGAGCTCCTACGAGCAGTACTTC
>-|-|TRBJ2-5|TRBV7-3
CASSSTGTGIFETQYF
TGTGCCAGCAGCTCTACCGGCACAGGGATCTTTGAGACCCAGTACTTC
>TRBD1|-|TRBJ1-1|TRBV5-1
CASSIGQGPNTEAFF
TGCGCCAGCAGCATCGGACAGGGCCCGAACACTGAAGCTTTCTTT
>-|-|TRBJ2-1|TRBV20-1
CSAPGNEQFF
TGCAGTGCTCCAGGTAATGAGCAGTTCTTC
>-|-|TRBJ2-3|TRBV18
CASSQANAVTDTQYF
TGTGCCAGCTCACAGGCCAACGCGGTCACAGATACGCAGTATTTT
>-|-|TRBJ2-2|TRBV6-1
CASSYRDGDTGELFF
TGTGCCAGCAGCTACAGGGACGGGGACACCGGGGAGCTGTTTTTT
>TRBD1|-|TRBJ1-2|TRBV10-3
CAISVRQGEFGYTF
TGTGCCATCAGTGTAAGACAGGGGGAATTTGGCTACACCTTC
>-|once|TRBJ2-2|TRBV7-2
CASSLVPVTGELFF
TGTGCCAGCAGCTTAGTACCGGTGACCGGGGAGCTGTTTTTT
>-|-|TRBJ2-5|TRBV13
CASSLEQQETQYF
TGTGCCAGCAGCTTAGAACAACAAGAGACCCAGTACTTC
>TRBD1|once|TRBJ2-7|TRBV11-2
CASSRDRLYEQYF
TGTGCCAGCAGTCGGGACAGGCTCTACGAGCAGTACTTC
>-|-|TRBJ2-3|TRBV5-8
CASSEDISHTDTQYF
TGTGCCAGCAGCGAGGACATTAGTCACACAGATACGCAGTATTTT
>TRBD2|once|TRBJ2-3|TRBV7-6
CASSPGLAGGIDTQYF
TGTGCCAGCAGCCCCGGACTAGCGGGAGGGATAGATACGCAGTATTTT
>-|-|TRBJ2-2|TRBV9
CASSVVRDTGELFF
TGTGCCAGCAGCGTAGTGAGAGACACCGGGGAGCTGTTTTTT
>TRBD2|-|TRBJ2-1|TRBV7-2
CASSLDFRTSGRYNEQFF
TGTGCCAGCAGCTTAGACTTCCGGACTAGCGGGCGCTACAATGAGCAGTTCTTC
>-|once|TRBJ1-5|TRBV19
CASTEVGGDDQPQHF
TGTGCCAGTACTGAGGTCGGGGGGGACGATCAGCCCCAGCATTTT
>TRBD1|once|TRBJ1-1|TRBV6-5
CASSFQGAIAEAFF
TGTGCCAGCAGTTTCCAGGGGGCGATCGCTGAAGCTTTCTTT
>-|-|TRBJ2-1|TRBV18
CASSPEQGPYNEQFF
TGTGCCAGCTCACCAGAGCAGGGCCCCTACAATGAGCAGTTCTTC
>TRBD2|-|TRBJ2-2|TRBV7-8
CASSAPSGGNTGELFF
TGTGCCAGCAGCGCCCCTAGCGGGGGGAACACCGGGGAGCTGTTTTTT
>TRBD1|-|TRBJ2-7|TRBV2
CAGRTGGSYEQYF
TGTGCCGGACGGACAGGTGGTTCCTACGAGCAGTACTTC
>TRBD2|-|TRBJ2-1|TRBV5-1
CASSKGLAGPTEQFF
TGCGCCAGCAGCAAGGGACTAGCGGGGCCCACTGAGCAGTTCTTC
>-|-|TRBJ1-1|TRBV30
CAWSLGEPVPAFF
TGTGCCTGGAGTTTAGGGGAACCGGTCCCAGCTTTCTTT
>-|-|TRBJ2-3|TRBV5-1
CASSPPGGTDTQYF
TGCGCCAGCAGCCCCCCAGGGGGCACAGATACGCAGTATTTT
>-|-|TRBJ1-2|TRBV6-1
CASSERPGDNRGGYTF
TGTGCCAGCAGTGAAAGGCCAGGGGATAATAGAGGCGGCTACACCTTC
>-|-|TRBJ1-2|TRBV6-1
CASSDSGSPGYTF
TGTGCCAGCAGTGACTCGGGGTCTCCTGGCTACACCTTC
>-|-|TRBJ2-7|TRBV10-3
CAIGRPSSYEQYF
TGTGCCATCGGTAGGCCTAGCTCCTACGAGCAGTACTTC
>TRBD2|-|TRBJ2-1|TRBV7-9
CASSSTSGSEQFF
TGTGCCAGCAGCTCGACTAGCGGGAGTGAGCAGTTCTTC
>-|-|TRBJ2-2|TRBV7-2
CASSYLGAAVNTGELFF
TGTGCCAGCAGCTACCTGGGGGCAGCGGTGAACACCGGGGAGCTGTTTTTT
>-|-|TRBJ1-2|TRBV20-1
CSPLEGGYTF
TGCAGTCCACTAGAGGGTGGCTACACCTTC
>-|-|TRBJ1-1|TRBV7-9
CASSLGSGVSTEAFF
TGTGCCAGCAGCTTAGGATCAGGGGTTAGCACTGAAGCTTTCTTT
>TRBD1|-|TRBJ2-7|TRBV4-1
CASSPLDRGPYEQYF
TGCGCCAGCAGCCCCCTGGACAGGGGCCCCTACGAGCAGTACTTC
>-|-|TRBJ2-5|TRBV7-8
CASSLSQLKTQYF
TGTGCCAGCAGCCTGTCACAATTGAAGACCCAGTACTTC
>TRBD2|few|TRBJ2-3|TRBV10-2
CASRTSAGTDTQYF
TGCGCCAGCAGGACTAGCGCAGGGACAGATACGCAGTATTTT